The next 9 T cell receptor beta chains were all read from a single sample in a study of shared clonotypes between healthy human individuals. The repertoire was sequenced with immunoSEQ multiplex PCR; TCRdb's copy has only in-frame clones and lacks some. The sample shows around 510,000 clones, roughly four fifths of them seen only once. Sequencing used PBMCs. These receptors came from a woman in her 40s in good health. Some clones in this sample may be carry-over from other donors' samples.

The gene calls are TRBV19 and TRBJ2-3; D call uncertain. Trimming shortened V by 3 bases and J by 1 base, and 8 bases separated the two germline ends. The CDR3 is 14 amino acids. Germline-derived CDR1 and CDR2 are LNHDA and SQIVND (reference sequence). This chain's CDR3 is CASSIQFGTDTQYF. The DNA of the CDR3 is TGTGCCAGTAGTATCCAGTTTGGCACAGATACGCAGTATTTT.

V is TRBV6-1 and J is TRBJ1-5; the D gene is possibly TRBD1 (5 bases). The CDR3 has 13 amino acids. V gave up 6 bases and J gave up 5 bases, with 11 bases separating them. CDR1 and CDR2 (germline): MNHNS, SASEGT. CDR3 DNA: TGTGCCAGCAGCCAAGACAGAGATCAGCCCCAGCATTTT. Protein product: CASSQDRDQPQHF.

About this clone itself: This likely reflects a read error, since a far larger clone is one base away. Additional DNA sequences in this sample encode the identical CDR3. The rearrangement uses TRBV4-2 and TRBJ2-3; 8 bases are a match to TRBD2. The ends lost 3 bases at V and 4 bases at J; junction bases unmatched: 3. CDR1 and CDR2 (germline): LGHNA, YNFKEQ. The CDR3 contains 14 residues. Written as DNA, the CDR3 is TGTGCCAGCAGCCAGGGACTAGAGGCAGATACGCAGTATTTT. Its translation is CASSQGLEADTQYF.

This chain joins TRBV10-3 and TRBJ2-7; 12 nucleotides align to TRBD2. The CDR3 extends over 14 amino acids. With V trimmed by 4 bases and J by 7 bases, 5 bases remained unmatched. In germline, CDR1 is ENHRY, CDR2 SYGVKD. The CDR3 DNA reads TGTGCCATCAGTGGACTAGCGGGAGTCAGTGAGCAGTACTTC. It translates to CAISGLAGVSEQYF.

Comment on this clone: Other DNA sequences of this sample code for an identical CDR3. The chain carries TRBV28 and TRBJ2-7; D unclear. Germline CDR1 and CDR2: MDHEN and SYDVKM. The CDR3 consists of 14 residues. The V gene lost 6 bases and the J gene lost 3 bases, with 15 bases spanning the gap. The CDR3 DNA reads as TGTGCCAGCAGCCCGAGGCTTGGTGTCTACGAGCAGTACTTC. Residues: CASSPRLGVYEQYF.

J is TRBJ2-3 and V is TRBV19; 8 nucleotides line up with TRBD2. CDR1 and CDR2 (germline): LNHDA, SQIVND (reference sequence). This CDR3 spans 16 amino acids. Trimming took 5 bases from V and 0 from J; bases not matched to a gene: 7. DNA of the CDR3: TGTGCCAGTAGTCCCCCACTAGCGGCAAGCACAGATACGCAGTATTTT. Its translation is CASSPPLAASTDTQYF. Looking up the rest from reference TRBV19 and TRBJ2-3 gives the full variable domain: DGGITQSPKYLFRKEGQNVTLSCEQNLNHDAMYWYRQDPGQGLRLIYYSQIVNDFQKGDIAEGYSVSREKKESFPLTVTSAQKNPTAFYLCASSPPLAASTDTQYFGPGTRLTVL.

The CDR3 sequence: CATSRDLGSGNTIYF. The CDR3 bases are TGTGCCACCAGCAGAGATCTGGGATCTGGAAACACCATATATTTT. The chain combines TRBV15 with TRBJ1-3, with unresolved D. The germline V gene encodes CDR1 LNHNV and CDR2 YYDKDF (reference sequence). This CDR3 contains 15 residues. Trimming stripped 0 bases from V and 1 base from J, with 7 bases between.

This sequence joins TRBV4-1 and TRBJ2-7; TRBD2 aligns across 11 bases. The V and J ends lost 0 bases and 2 bases, in that order; junction bases with no gene match: 9. CDR1 and CDR2 (germline): MGHRA, YSYEKL. The CDR3 loop spans 18 amino acids. The CDR3 loop reads CASSQDKGGTSGTYEQYF. CDR3 in DNA: TGCGCCAGCAGCCAAGACAAAGGGGGGACTAGCGGTACCTACGAGCAGTACTTC.

The rearrangement links TRBV19 to TRBJ2-3, with D perhaps being TRBD1 or TRBD2 (5 bases each). CDR3 length: 14 amino acids. Trimming removed 5 bases from V and 2 bases from J, with 11 bases in between. Germline lookup yields CDR1 LNHDA and CDR2 SQIVND (reference sequence). For the CDR3, the DNA is TGTGCCAGTAGTCAGGGACGGAACACAGATACGCAGTATTTT. This sequence encodes CASSQGRNTDTQYF.